This entry concerns a single TCR beta chain. This entry comes from a study of shared clonotypes between healthy human individuals. At the deep level, the assay was run. Authors' analysis steps: ImmunoSEQ junction-only sequences lacked quality scores, so their filtering differed. Data came from immunoSEQ multiplex PCR; TCRdb stores just in-frame clones and leaves some out. That table is the source of V, J and clone size, and D and trimming were worked out from the DNA. This table holds some 490,000 clones, 81% found once. This CDR3 is built from 16 residues. V dropped 5 bases and J dropped 3; count of bases not matched to a gene: 6. Germline assignment: CDR1 MRHNA and CDR2 SNTAGT.

The receptor was isolated from a woman aged 40 to 50 in good health. Some clones in this sample may be carry-over from other donors' samples. The rearrangement links TRBV6-4 to TRBJ2-7; 14 nucleotides agree with TRBD2. Source material: PBMCs. CDR3 coding DNA: TGTGCCAGCAGTTGGGGGACTAGCGGGGGCAACTACGAGCAGTACTTC. Encoded protein: CASSWGTSGGNYEQYF.